This entry lists 32 T cell receptor beta chains sequenced from one sample in a study of T cell repertoires in cytomegalovirus infection. Antigens of these TCRs are unknown. MiXCR, run by TCRdb on the reads, gives a single entry per CDR3 protein. The sample holds fewer than 850,000 distinct CDR3 sequences, approximately 32% seen once. Sequenced material: cultured CD8+ T cells from PBMCs, taken from culture after CMV antigen stimulation. Receptors originate from a human donor in good health (CMV status not recorded). Some clones in this sample may be carry-over from other donors' samples.

This clonotype has just one count. This chain uses TRBV19 with TRBJ2-1, with TRBD2 identical over 8 bases. Germline loops: CDR1 LNHDA, CDR2 SQIVND (reference sequence). J gave up 8 bases and V 7 bases, and 7 bases lay outside the gene matches. This CDR3 is 13 amino acids long. The CDR3 DNA sequence: TGTGCCAGTACCGAGCGGGGGTTCCATGAGCAGTTCTTC. Its translation: CASTERGFHEQFF.

This clonotype came up a few times. The chain couples TRBV7-9 to TRBJ2-5; TRBD1 agrees at 10 bases. CDR1 and CDR2 (germline): SEHNR, FQNEAQ (reference sequence). The CDR3 has 16 residues. V was pared by 5 bases and J by 3 bases, with 9 bases of the junction left unmatched. The CDR3 sequence: CASSAQPGQGKETQYF. Written as DNA, the CDR3 is TGTGCCAGCAGCGCACAGCCGGGACAGGGGAAAGAGACCCAGTACTTC. Based on the CDR3 plus reference TRBV7-9 and TRBJ2-5, the full variable domain is DTGVSQNPRHKITKRGQNVTFRCDPISEHNRLYWYRQTLGQGPEFLTYFQNEAQLEKSRLLSDRFSAERPKGSFSTLEIQRTEQGDSAMYLCASSAQPGQGKETQYFGPGTRLLVL.

This clonotype was seen more than once but under ten times. V gene TRBV7-2 combines with J gene TRBJ1-2; D is undetermined. The CDR3 has 15 residues. From germline, CDR1 is SGHTA and CDR2 FQGNSA. V was cut by 1 base and J by 2 bases, with 11 bases left in between. CDR3 DNA: TGTGCCAGCAGCTTAGGTCCAGCAGTAAACTATGGCTACACCTTC. Translating it yields CASSLGPAVNYGYTF.

There are many counts of this clonotype. The V and J genes are TRBV7-6 and TRBJ2-3; 10 nucleotides match TRBD2. V trimming: 4 bases; J trimming: 0 bases; junction bases outside the gene matches: 1. CDR3 length equals 15 residues. Germline CDR1 reads SGHVS; CDR2 reads FNYEAQ. The chain's CDR3 is CASSWTSGSTDTQYF. The CDR3 coding sequence is TGTGCCAGCAGCTGGACTAGCGGAAGCACAGATACGCAGTATTTT.

The chain is built from TRBV2 and TRBJ2-7, with D possibly being TRBD2 (7 bases). Trimming stripped 3 bases from V and 4 bases from J, with 22 bases between. The CDR3 spans 17 residues. Germline CDR1 reads SNHLY; CDR2 reads FYNNEI. CDR3 region: CASSDAGEGSEGYEQYV. The CDR3 DNA sequence: TGTGCCAGCAGTGACGCAGGGGAGGGGTCGGAGGGTTACGAGCAGTACGTC.

The chain combines TRBV7-3 with TRBJ2-3; the match to TRBD1 covers 10 bases. V trimming: 4 bases; J trimming: 3 bases; junction bases outside the gene matches: 7. CDR3 length: 16 residues. Germline V CDR1 and CDR2: SGHTA, FQGTGA. The CDR3 DNA follows: TGTGCCAGCAGCTCGACAGGGGGCGAAATAACAGATACGCAGTATTTT. As protein: CASSSTGGEITDTQYF.

Written as DNA, the CDR3 is TGTGCCAGCAGTGAGGGGATGGACCAGCATTTT. Translating it yields CASSEGMDQHF. The chain is built from TRBV2 and TRBJ1-5; D ambiguous. The CDR3 consists of 11 residues. Trimming pared 3 bases from V and 12 bases from J, leaving 9 bases between. CDR1 and CDR2 from the germline V gene are SNHLY and FYNNEI.

The chain links TRBV7-9 to TRBJ2-7; D is unclear. Looked up from germline, CDR1 is SEHNR and CDR2 is FQNEAQ (reference sequence). This CDR3 region has 14 residues. Deletions cut 3 bases from V and 0 bases from J, with 9 bases between. CDR3 residues: CASSLAFSSYEQYF. CDR3 bases: TGTGCCAGCAGCTTGGCCTTCAGCTCCTACGAGCAGTACTTC.

The rearrangement joins TRBV9 to TRBJ2-3; D may be TRBD1 or TRBD2 (5 bases each). Deletions cut 4 bases from V and 6 bases from J, with 21 bases between. The germline gives CDR1 SGDLS, CDR2 YYNGEE. The CDR3 contains 16 residues. The CDR3 spells CASSIRSGLVGDTQYF. In DNA, the CDR3 is TGTGCCAGCAGCATCAGATCGGGGCTCGTGGGGGATACGCAGTATTTT.

CDR3 in amino acids: CASSMDPGWTEAFF. CDR3 bases: TGTGCCAGTAGTATGGACCCAGGGTGGACTGAAGCTTTCTTT. The gene calls are TRBV19 and TRBJ1-1; weak D call: TRBD1 (5 bases). The CDR3 is 14 amino acids. Trimming pared 3 bases from V and 5 bases from J, leaving 13 bases between. CDR1 is LNHDA, CDR2 SQIVND, per germline (reference sequence).

The chain carries TRBV7-9 and TRBJ2-7; 11 nucleotides match TRBD2. J was trimmed by 5 bases and V by 5 bases; bases with no gene match: 8. CDR3 length equals 15 residues. Germline V gene sequence: CDR1 SEHNR, CDR2 FQNEAQ (reference sequence). The CDR3 sequence is CASSGSGGAPNEQYF. The CDR3 DNA reads TGTGCCAGCAGCGGTAGCGGGGGGGCCCCCAACGAGCAGTACTTC.

This clonotype was seen more than once but under ten times. J is TRBJ2-5 and V is TRBV9; 7 positions match TRBD1. This CDR3 has 15 residues. V trimming: 4 bases; J trimming: 5 bases; junction bases outside the gene matches: 11. Germline CDR1 reads SGDLS; CDR2 reads YYNGEE. CDR3 residues: CASSLRQGRRETQYF. The CDR3 DNA reads TGTGCCAGCAGCCTCAGACAGGGAAGGAGGGAGACCCAGTACTTC.

This clonotype was counted between two and nine times. This chain connects TRBV6-1 to TRBJ1-5, with a weak D call TRBD1 (5 bases). CDR1 is MNHNS and CDR2 is SASEGT in the germline V gene. CDR3 size: 17 residues. V shed 0 bases and J shed 2 bases, with 14 bases lying between them. CDR3 protein: CASSEAPGPRGNQPQHF. DNA for the CDR3: TGTGCCAGCAGTGAAGCCCCGGGACCAAGGGGCAATCAGCCCCAGCATTTT.

In its sample, this clonotype was seen a few times. The V call is TRBV7-2, the J call TRBJ2-5; unclear D gene. In germline, CDR1 is SGHTA, CDR2 FQGNSA. The CDR3 covers 15 residues. V gave up 6 bases and J gave up 0 bases, with 14 bases separating them. The CDR3 nucleotides are TGTGCCAGCAGACAGCACGTGGGGAACCAAGAGACCCAGTACTTC. Its protein product is CASRQHVGNQETQYF.

This clonotype was seen repeatedly, ten times or more. This chain uses TRBV7-6 with TRBJ2-1; D might be TRBD2 (6 bases). Trimming shortened V by 1 base and J by 2 bases, and 9 bases separated the two germline ends. The CDR3 spans 15 residues. Looked up from germline, CDR1 is SGHVS and CDR2 is FNYEAQ. The CDR3 reads CASSLDWGAYNEQFF. Here the CDR3 DNA reads TGTGCCAGCAGCTTAGATTGGGGGGCCTACAATGAGCAGTTCTTC.

The rearrangement links TRBV4-1 to TRBJ2-2; 7 bases agree with TRBD1. The CDR3 extends over 16 amino acids. The trim removed 8 bases at V and 0 bases at J, leaving 9 bases unmatched. The V gene's germline CDR1 is MGHRA and CDR2 YSYEKL. The CDR3 nucleotides are TGCGCCAGCCAGGGGGAGACACCATCGAACACCGGGGAGCTGTTTTTT. Translation gives CASQGETPSNTGELFF.

The gene calls are TRBV19 and TRBJ2-2; no clear D. Trimming left V 3 bases short and J 6 bases short, with 5 bases between. Germline-derived CDR1 and CDR2 are LNHDA and SQIVND (reference sequence). The CDR3 spans 12 residues. In DNA, the CDR3 is TGTGCCAGTAGTATGGGGTCCGGGGAGCTGTTTTTT. Translated: CASSMGSGELFF.

This clonotype has just a few counts. V is TRBV4-2 and J is TRBJ1-2; 7 bases are a match to TRBD1. With 0 bases clipped from V and 4 bases from J, the junction kept 11 bases outside the gene matches. The germline CDR1 and CDR2 sequences are LGHNA and YNFKEQ. CDR3 length: 17 amino acids. The CDR3 here is CASSQDLEGQGGYGYTF. The CDR3 nucleotides read TGTGCCAGCAGCCAAGATCTCGAAGGGCAGGGGGGCTATGGCTACACCTTC.

In its sample, this clonotype was seen a few times. This chain connects TRBV4-1 to TRBJ2-5; no reliable D call. Germline CDR1 MGHRA, CDR2 YSYEKL. Trimming shortened V by 0 bases and J by 7 bases, and 9 bases separated the two germline ends. The CDR3 loop spans 13 amino acids. CDR3 DNA sequence: TGCGCCAGCAGCCAAGAGGTTATGGGGACCCAGTACTTC. Translating gives CASSQEVMGTQYF.

The V call is TRBV27, the J call TRBJ2-1; TRBD1 matches at 8 bases. V was clipped by 5 bases and J by 7 bases; unmatched bases: 4. The CDR3 is 13 amino acids. The germline gives CDR1 MNHEY, CDR2 SMNVEV (reference sequence). CDR3 coding DNA: TGTGCCAGCAGTCAAAGGACAGGGAATGAGCAGTTCTTC. Residues: CASSQRTGNEQFF.

The sample holds a few counts of this clonotype. The chain recombines TRBV20-1 with TRBJ2-7; 8 bases map to TRBD1. Germline lookup yields CDR1 DFQATT and CDR2 SNEGSKA (reference sequence). The CDR3 is 14 residues long. J gave up 7 bases and V 0 bases, and 8 bases lay outside the gene matches. CDR3 DNA sequence: TGCAGTGCTAGAGAATTTCGACAGGGGATAGAGCAGTACGTC. Residues: CSAREFRQGIEQYV.

The chain has TRBV6-6 and TRBJ1-1; D gene unclear. Trimming shortened V by 2 bases and J by 5 bases, and 6 bases separated the two germline ends. The germline V gene has CDR1 MNHNY and CDR2 SVGAGI (reference sequence). The CDR3 loop spans 12 amino acids. The CDR3, as DNA: TGTGCCAGCAGTTACGGGGTTACTGAAGCTTTCTTT. Protein: CASSYGVTEAFF.

This clonotype was recorded a few times. The rearrangement uses TRBV27 and TRBJ2-1, with 13 bases lining up with TRBD2. Germline V CDR1 and CDR2: MNHEY, SMNVEV (reference sequence). The CDR3 length is 14 residues. V trimming: 9 bases; J trimming: 14 bases; junction bases outside the gene matches: 13. The chain's CDR3 is CASRLAGGPLEKFF. CDR3 bases: TGTGCCAGTCGACTAGCGGGGGGCCCTCTCGAAAAGTTCTTC.

The table lists this clonotype with many counts. The chain uses TRBV7-6 and TRBJ2-1, with 7 bases aligning to TRBD2. Germline loops: CDR1 SGHVS, CDR2 FNYEAQ. The CDR3 has 15 amino acids. V dropped 6 bases and J dropped 5; count of bases not matched to a gene: 10. CDR3 sequence: CASSDGAGPNNEQFF. The CDR3 bases are TGTGCCAGCAGTGATGGAGCGGGGCCGAACAATGAGCAGTTCTTC. Variable domain in full (rest from reference TRBV7-6 and TRBJ2-1): GAGVSQSPRYKVTKRGQDVALRCDPISGHVSLYWYRQALGQGPEFLTYFNYEAQQDKSGLPNDRFSAERPEGSISTLTIQRTEQRDSAMYRCASSDGAGPNNEQFFGPGTRLTVL.

V usage is TRBV19 and J usage is TRBJ1-5; TRBD1 aligns across 9 bases. The CDR3 has 17 residues. Germline V gives CDR1 LNHDA, CDR2 SQIVND (reference sequence). V gave up 7 bases and J gave up 4 bases; unmatched junction bases: 14. CDR3 coding DNA: TGTGCCAGTACGGGGGGAGAAGGACAGGGGCAAAATCAGCCCCAGCATTTT. This codes for CASTGGEGQGQNQPQHF.

This clonotype has only one observation. A junction boundary mismatches the germline segment, possibly from a read error. The chain couples TRBV5-3 to TRBJ2-2; D might be TRBD1 or TRBD2, each matching 5 bases. TRBV5-3 is an ORF; its function is uncertain. CDR3 length equals 18 residues. The CDR3 loop reads CASSYPGIQVEGTGELFF. CDR3 nucleotides: TGTGCCAGCAGCTACCCCGGGATACAGGTCGAGGGCACCGGGGAGCTGTTTTTT.

V is TRBV7-3 and J is TRBJ2-2; D is perhaps TRBD1 (5 bases). V lost 8 bases, J lost 3 bases, and 7 bases lay in between. This CDR3 has 12 amino acids. The V gene's germline CDR1 is SGHTA and CDR2 FQGTGA. The CDR3 region has the DNA TGTGCCAGCCAGGGATACACCGGGGAGCTGTTTTTT. Its translation: CASQGYTGELFF.

This clonotype was found a few times. The chain carries TRBV15 and TRBJ2-1; D gene uncertain. Looked up from germline, CDR1 is LNHNV and CDR2 is YYDKDF (reference sequence). Trimming left V 1 base short and J 8 bases short, with 15 bases between. This CDR3 is built from 15 residues. The CDR3 loop is CATSRVLEEEDEQFF. For the CDR3, the DNA is TGTGCCACCAGCAGAGTTCTAGAAGAAGAAGATGAGCAGTTCTTC.

The sample holds many counts of this clonotype. The genes are TRBV5-6 and TRBJ1-5, with D uncertain. The CDR3 runs to 17 residues. The ends were cut back, 4 bases at V and 0 bases at J, with 17 bases in the middle. CDR1 is SGHDT and CDR2 is YYEEEE in the germline V gene. In DNA, the CDR3 is TGTGCCAGCAGCCCGTGGGAGTTCGGGAATAGCAATCAGCCCCAGCATTTT. Residues: CASSPWEFGNSNQPQHF.

This clonotype came up many times. V and J are TRBV10-3 and TRBJ1-2, with D possibly matching TRBD1 (5 bases). V was pared by 0 bases and J by 1 base, with 15 bases between. Germline CDR1 reads ENHRY; CDR2 reads SYGVKD. The CDR3 spans 17 residues. The CDR3 DNA reads as TGTGCCATCAGTGAGTCCGGCAGGGCTAGGATTAACTATGGCTACACCTTC. This sequence encodes CAISESGRARINYGYTF.

The V and J genes are TRBV7-9 and TRBJ1-2; possible D gene TRBD1, 6 bases. This CDR3 has 15 residues. V was shortened by 5 bases and J by 5 bases, with 18 bases between the two germline ends. Germline V CDR1 and CDR2: SEHNR, FQNEAQ (reference sequence). The DNA of the CDR3 is TGTGCCAGCAGCGACAAGATGGACAGCTCGTATGGCTACACCTTC. Protein sequence: CASSDKMDSSYGYTF.

The V and J genes are TRBV6-5 and TRBJ2-3; TRBD1 matches at 11 bases. Per germline, CDR1 MNHEY and CDR2 SVGAGI. The CDR3 totals 16 residues. Losses at the gene ends were 6 bases for V and 3 bases for J; bases not matched to a gene: 8. CDR3 coding DNA: TGTGCCAGCAGCTGTCCGGGACAGGGGGTTACAGATACGCAGTATTTT. Translation gives CASSCPGQGVTDTQYF.